The T cell receptor beta chain described here comes from a study of T-cell reconstitution after alpha-beta-depleted transplantation in children. Study findings and constraints: Elevated TCRbeta diversity at day 60 was traced, in some patients, to surviving recipient T cells and thymic progenitors. Hyperexpanded clones declined; after one year, newly produced T cells mostly supplied diversity. Roughly two months post-transplant, alpha-beta T cells reportedly originated from several hundred graft clones that had expanded.

Germline assignment: CDR1 SGHNT and CDR2 YYREEE (reference sequence). V lost 6 bases, J lost 3 bases, and 21 bases lay in between. This CDR3 is built from 16 residues. Unique molecular identifiers were incorporated when the TCRbeta library was constructed. TCRdb reanalysed the PCR reads using MiXCR and keeps one entry per CDR3 protein. The profile shows a few hundred thousand distinct CDR3 sequences, under 14% of them singletons. With regard to this clonotype: Its antigen is as yet unknown.

The receptor was isolated from a male patient aged 2-9 years who had a stem cell transplant for chronic granulomatous disease, so the T cells may come from the graft donor. This chain connects TRBV5-4 to TRBJ2-5, with D perhaps given as TRBD1 or TRBD2 (5 bases each). This material consisted of peripheral blood, taken 180 days after TCRalphabeta/CD19-depleted stem cell transplant. The CDR3 is CASTHGTRELKETQYF. DNA of the CDR3: TGTGCCAGCACCCACGGGACCCGCGAGCTAAAAGAGACCCAGTACTTC.